Each of the 16 T cell receptor beta chains below was sequenced from the same sample in a study of CXCR3-negative and CXCR3-positive naive CD8 T cells. The study made its TRB cDNA libraries by 5' RACE, adding UMI labels. From its re-call of the 5' RACE reads, TCRdb lists each CDR3 protein once, without DNA. This sample's clone table lists 130,000 or so distinct CDR3 sequences. Source material: naive CXCR3- CD8+ T cells from blood. Subset here: CD45RO-CCR7+CD27+CD95- naive CD8+ T cells lacking CXCR3 (TNR3-). These receptors originate from a human donor in good health. Some clones in this sample may be carry-over from other donors' samples.

The chain carries TRBV5-5 and TRBJ2-7; the D call from TCRdb, TRBD2, cannot be confirmed without DNA. Germline lookup yields CDR1 SGHKS and CDR2 YYEKEE (reference sequence). This CDR3 spans 15 amino acids. CDR3 in amino acids: CASSPAGTSWYEQYF. Filled out from reference TRBV5-5 and TRBJ2-7, the complete variable domain reads DAGVTQSPTHLIKTRGQQVTLRCSPISGHKSVSWYQQVLGQGPQFIFQYYEKEERGRGNFPDRFSARQFPNYSSELNVNALLLGDSALYLCASSPAGTSWYEQYFGPGTRLTVT.

This sequence joins TRBV7-9 and TRBJ2-7; TCRdb names TRBD1, which stays unverified in the absence of DNA. Germline CDR1 is SEHNR and CDR2 is FQNEAQ (reference sequence). The CDR3 loop spans 14 amino acids. This CDR3 is CASSLVGEGYEQYF. Full variable domain (missing parts from reference TRBV7-9 and TRBJ2-7): DTGVSQNPRHKITKRGQNVTFRCDPISEHNRLYWYRQTLGQGPEFLTYFQNEAQLEKSRLLSDRFSAERPKGSFSTLEIQRTEQGDSAMYLCASSLVGEGYEQYFGPGTRLTVT.

This chain links TRBV19 with TRBJ2-1; TCRdb's D gene call, TRBD2, goes unchecked for lack of DNA. Germline CDR1 is LNHDA and CDR2 is SQIVND (reference sequence). This CDR3 comprises 15 residues. The CDR3: CASSPRLAGVREQFF.

This chain joins TRBV5-1 and TRBJ1-1; TCRdb's D call, TRBD1, is unchecked because there is no DNA. The germline V gene encodes CDR1 SGHRS and CDR2 YFSETQ. The CDR3 covers 14 residues. CDR3 sequence: CASSLWGMNTEAFF.

The V call is TRBV6-2 or TRBV6-3, the J call TRBJ2-3. The CDR3 extends over 12 amino acids. CDR1 is MNHEY and CDR2 is SVGEGT in the germline V gene. CDR3 sequence: CASSEPADTQYF.

The chain carries TRBV9 and TRBJ1-5; TCRdb lists TRBD1, though no DNA is available to test this call. The CDR3 length is 14 residues. Germline lookup yields CDR1 SGDLS and CDR2 YYNGEE. The CDR3: CASSVSGDDQPQHF.

This CDR3 reads CASSFHRETGRETQYF. This chain uses TRBV7-9 with TRBJ2-5; TCRdb gives TRBD1 as the D gene, but with no DNA this cannot be confirmed. Germline V gene data show CDR1 as SEHNR and CDR2 as FQNEAQ (reference sequence). There are 16 residues in the CDR3. Together with reference TRBV7-9 and TRBJ2-5, the CDR3 gives the full variable domain: DTGVSQNPRHKITKRGQNVTFRCDPISEHNRLYWYRQTLGQGPEFLTYFQNEAQLEKSRLLSDRFSAERPKGSFSTLEIQRTEQGDSAMYLCASSFHRETGRETQYFGPGTRLLVL.

V is TRBV28 and J is TRBJ2-5. CDR3 length equals 13 residues. Germline loops: CDR1 MDHEN, CDR2 SYDVKM. The CDR3 is CASYTGYQETQYF.

The V and J genes are TRBV19 and TRBJ1-3; the TCRdb D gene call, TRBD1, has no DNA to confirm it. This CDR3 contains 14 residues. The V gene's germline CDR1 is LNHDA and CDR2 SQIVND (reference sequence). CDR3: CASAETGGSNTIYF.

The V call is TRBV11-2, the J call TRBJ2-7. CDR3 length: 15 amino acids. Germline V lookup: CDR1 SGHAT, CDR2 FQNNGV. CDR3 in amino acids: CASSLVRSLSYEQYF. The full variable domain, completed using reference TRBV11-2 and TRBJ2-7, is EAGVAQSPRYKIIEKRQSVAFWCNPISGHATLYWYQQILGQGPKLLIQFQNNGVVDDSQLPKDRFSAERLKGVDSTLKIQPAKLEDSAVYLCASSLVRSLSYEQYFGPGTRLTVT.

The J gene is TRBJ2-3, the V gene TRBV28; TCRdb's D call, TRBD2, is unchecked because there is no DNA. Germline CDR1 is MDHEN and CDR2 is SYDVKM. CDR3 length: 15 residues. The CDR3 is CASSWGLAATDTQYF.

This sequence joins TRBV7-9 and TRBJ2-5; with no DNA, the TCRdb D assignment of TRBD2 cannot be verified. Germline V CDR1 and CDR2: SEHNR, FQNEAQ (reference sequence). The CDR3 extends over 15 amino acids. This CDR3 reads CASSATGLVWETQYF.

The chain couples TRBV20-1 to TRBJ2-5. Looked up from germline, CDR1 is DFQATT and CDR2 is SNEGSKA (reference sequence). The CDR3 extends over 15 amino acids. The CDR3: CSARGWDRYQETQYF.

This rearrangement joins TRBV5-5 to TRBJ2-2. This CDR3 has 13 amino acids. Looked up from germline, CDR1 is SGHKS and CDR2 is YYEKEE (reference sequence). The CDR3 sequence is CASSFGVRGELFF.

The chain has TRBV29-1 and TRBJ2-4. The V gene's germline CDR1 is SQVTM and CDR2 ANQGSEA. The CDR3 totals 15 residues. The CDR3 protein is CSVANPEDYKNIQYF.

V usage is TRBV6-4 and J usage is TRBJ1-1. Germline CDR1 MRHNA, CDR2 SNTAGT. This CDR3 is 13 amino acids long. Here the CDR3 reads CASSDSANTEAFF.